These 26 T cell receptor beta chains originate from one sample sequenced in a study of T cells after yellow fever vaccination. TCRdb ran MiXCR on the 5' RACE reads and lists one entry per CDR3 protein. The data show 450,000 to 600,000 distinct CDR3 sequences, approximately 15% seen once. The sequencing used PBMCs, collected on the day of the yellow fever booster vaccination. All receptors come from a man under 40 who received the YFV17D yellow fever vaccine.

V gene TRBV3-1 combines with J gene TRBJ2-2; no clear D gene. V lost 1 base, J lost 4 bases, and 13 bases lay in between. Germline V gene data show CDR1 as LGHDT and CDR2 as YNNKEL (reference sequence). This CDR3 comprises 16 residues. CDR3 nucleotides: TGTGCCAGCAGCCAAGGTACACTGCGTCTCACCGGGGAGCTGTTTTTT. The encoded protein is CASSQGTLRLTGELFF.

The sample holds a few counts of this clonotype. The chain combines TRBV2 with TRBJ2-5; 8 bases match TRBD1. With 7 bases clipped from V and 4 bases from J, the junction kept 2 bases outside the gene matches. CDR1 and CDR2 (germline): SNHLY, FYNNEI. The length of the CDR3 is 12 residues. DNA of the CDR3: TGTGCCAGCAACAGGGGGATAGAGACCCAGTACTTC. Translated: CASNRGIETQYF.

This clonotype was observed a few times. This chain links TRBV5-4 with TRBJ2-5, with D maybe TRBD2 (5 bases). Germline V gives CDR1 SGHNT, CDR2 YYREEE (reference sequence). The CDR3 spans 15 residues. V was clipped by 3 bases and J by 1 base, with 13 bases between them. CDR3 sequence reads: CASSSGGSTQETQYF. The CDR3 DNA sequence: TGTGCCAGCAGCTCCGGAGGCAGCACCCAAGAGACCCAGTACTTC. Based on the CDR3 plus reference TRBV5-4 and TRBJ2-5, the full variable domain is ETGVTQSPTHLIKTRGQQVTLRCSSQSGHNTVSWYQQALGQGPQFIFQYYREEENGRGNFPPRFSGLQFPNYSSELNVNALELDDSALYLCASSSGGSTQETQYFGPGTRLLVL.

The chain is built from TRBV27 and TRBJ1-5, with D unclear. The CDR3 totals 14 residues. V lost 3 bases, J lost 3 bases, and 9 bases lay in between. Germline CDR1 MNHEY, CDR2 SMNVEV (reference sequence). CDR3 in amino acids: CASSLVGPNQPQHF. CDR3 DNA: TGTGCCAGCAGTTTGGTCGGCCCCAATCAGCCCCAGCATTTT.

This sequence joins TRBV11-2 and TRBJ2-5; 10 bases match TRBD2. From germline, CDR1 is SGHAT and CDR2 FQNNGV. Unmatched junction bases numbered 11, after V lost 5 bases and J lost 5 bases. The CDR3 is 16 amino acids. The CDR3 loop reads CASSLGLAGVPETQYF. DNA of the CDR3: TGTGCCAGCAGCCTGGGGCTAGCGGGAGTGCCTGAGACCCAGTACTTC. The full variable domain, its missing parts supplied by reference TRBV11-2 and TRBJ2-5, is EAGVAQSPRYKIIEKRQSVAFWCNPISGHATLYWYQQILGQGPKLLIQFQNNGVVDDSQLPKDRFSAERLKGVDSTLKIQPAKLEDSAVYLCASSLGLAGVPETQYFGPGTRLLVL.

The chain uses TRBV14 and TRBJ1-2; 9 nucleotides line up with TRBD1. The CDR3 consists of 15 residues. The germline V gene has CDR1 SGHDN and CDR2 FVKESK. The V and J ends lost 4 bases and 6 bases, in that order; junction bases with no gene match: 9. CDR3 region: CASSRIGTGIHGYTF. The CDR3 DNA reads TGTGCCAGCAGCCGAATCGGGACAGGGATCCATGGCTACACCTTC.

The chain has TRBV27 and TRBJ2-2; 7 nucleotides match TRBD2. The V and J ends lost 6 bases and 1 base, in that order; junction bases with no gene match: 17. The CDR3 spans 19 residues. The V gene's germline CDR1 is MNHEY and CDR2 SMNVEV (reference sequence). This chain's CDR3 is CASSREGLQWGGNTGELFF. The CDR3 region has the DNA TGTGCCAGCAGCCGAGAGGGACTCCAATGGGGGGGGAACACCGGGGAGCTGTTTTTT.

The genes are TRBV20-1 and TRBJ2-7, with unresolved D. The CDR3 runs 12 residues. Deletions cut 0 bases from V and 5 bases from J, with 8 bases between. CDR1 is DFQATT and CDR2 is SNEGSKA in the germline V gene (reference sequence). CDR3 bases: TGCAGTGCTAGAGATGGTGGCCACGAGCAGTACTTC. Translating gives CSARDGGHEQYF.

The chain combines TRBV9 with TRBJ2-3, with D perhaps TRBD1 (6 bases). V lost 4 bases to trimming and J lost 1 base, with 16 bases between them. The CDR3 consists of 16 residues. Germline V gives CDR1 SGDLS, CDR2 YYNGEE. Here the CDR3 DNA reads TGTGCCAGCAGCCTTAGGACAGCCGGGGGCACAGATACGCAGTATTTT. It codes for CASSLRTAGGTDTQYF.

The chain joins TRBV11-3 to TRBJ2-7; D might be TRBD1 or TRBD2, each matching 5 bases. Germline loops: CDR1 SGHNT, CDR2 YENEEA. V was trimmed by 3 bases and J by 6 bases, leaving 9 bases between them. The CDR3 spans 12 residues. CDR3 protein: CASSFRDGEQYF. CDR3 DNA: TGTGCCAGCAGCTTTCGGGACGGCGAGCAGTACTTC.

Ten or more counts support this clonotype. The CDR3 DNA is TGTGCCAGCAGCTTACGGGGTGACGGGAGCGCAGATACGCAGTATTTT. As protein: CASSLRGDGSADTQYF. The chain carries TRBV7-2 and TRBJ2-3, with D possibly being TRBD2 (6 bases). In germline, CDR1 is SGHTA, CDR2 FQGNSA. Trimming left V 2 bases short and J 4 bases short, with 16 bases between. The CDR3 spans 16 residues.

The chain joins TRBV4-2 to TRBJ1-3; D not certain. Germline V gene sequence: CDR1 LGHNA, CDR2 YNFKEQ. The V end lost 1 base, the J end lost 0 bases, and 10 bases lay between the germline ends. The CDR3 runs to 16 residues. DNA of the CDR3: TGTGCCAGCAGCCAAGCGGCCAGAGACTCTGGAAACACCATATATTTT. Translating gives CASSQAARDSGNTIYF.

The V gene is TRBV2, the J gene TRBJ2-7, with D perhaps being TRBD1 or TRBD2 (5 bases each). The CDR3 covers 14 residues. Trimming removed 6 bases from V and 6 bases from J, with 18 bases in between. The germline CDR1 and CDR2 sequences are SNHLY and FYNNEI. CDR3 residues: CASRYLARAGEQYF. Here the CDR3 DNA reads TGTGCCAGCAGATACCTAGCCAGGGCCGGCGAGCAGTACTTC.

This clonotype has just a few counts. CDR3 nucleotides: TGTGCCAGCAGTTTTTATTTTTCGGGACTAGCGGGAGATTTCTACAATGAGCAGTTCTTC. Translating it yields CASSFYFSGLAGDFYNEQFF. The rearrangement uses TRBV12-3 or TRBV12-4 and TRBJ2-1; 14 bases fit TRBD2. V lost 3 bases, J lost 3 bases, and 13 bases stayed unmatched. The CDR3 extends over 20 amino acids.

This clonotype was seen at least ten times. V is TRBV27 and J is TRBJ2-3; possibly TRBD1 for D (5 bases). This CDR3 has 15 residues. V dropped 2 bases and J dropped 3 bases, with 12 bases sitting between them. Germline V CDR1 and CDR2: MNHEY, SMNVEV (reference sequence). The CDR3 is CASSLKGQRTDTQYF. The CDR3 DNA is TGTGCCAGCAGTTTAAAGGGGCAGAGGACAGATACGCAGTATTTT.

In its sample, this clonotype was seen many times. The V and J genes are TRBV20-1 and TRBJ2-7; maybe TRBD1 (6 bases). Deletions cut 5 bases from V and 8 bases from J, with 13 bases between. The V gene's germline CDR1 is DFQATT and CDR2 SNEGSKA (reference sequence). The CDR3 totals 11 residues. CDR3 residues: CSAWTAQKQYF. In DNA, the CDR3 is TGCAGTGCTTGGACAGCCCAAAAGCAGTACTTC.

V usage is TRBV18 and J usage is TRBJ2-7; D not resolved. Per germline, CDR1 KGHSH and CDR2 LQKENI. The ends were cut back, 6 bases at V and 2 bases at J, with 14 bases in the middle. The length of the CDR3 is 14 residues. The CDR3 region has the DNA TGTGCCAGCTCCCAAAGAGACTTTACCTACGAGCAGTACTTC. It yields the protein CASSQRDFTYEQYF.

This clonotype was seen only a few times. The genes are TRBV7-2 and TRBJ2-3; D gene ambiguous. The V end lost 5 bases, the J end lost 0 bases, and 9 bases lay between the germline ends. The CDR3 loop spans 14 amino acids. Germline V gene data show CDR1 as SGHTA and CDR2 as FQGNSA. The CDR3 loop reads CASSPLRSTDTQYF. As DNA, the CDR3 is TGTGCCAGCAGCCCCCTGAGGAGCACAGATACGCAGTATTTT.

This clonotype was seen more than once but under ten times. This sequence joins TRBV20-1 and TRBJ2-7, with 8 bases lining up with TRBD2. Trimming took 4 bases from V and 4 from J; bases not matched to a gene: 15. The germline V gene encodes CDR1 DFQATT and CDR2 SNEGSKA (reference sequence). The CDR3 spans 16 residues. The CDR3 reads CSATPLREGPQYEQYF. The CDR3 DNA reads TGCAGTGCTACCCCCCTACGGGAGGGCCCTCAGTACGAGCAGTACTTC.

This rearrangement joins TRBV3-1 to TRBJ2-7, with D hard to call. With 1 base removed from V and 3 bases from J, the gap between germline ends came to 10 bases. The CDR3 spans 14 residues. CDR1 and CDR2 from the germline V gene are LGHDT and YNNKEL (reference sequence). The CDR3 sequence: CASSQGSVYYEQYF. DNA of the CDR3: TGTGCCAGCAGCCAAGGAAGCGTATACTACGAGCAGTACTTC.

This chain connects TRBV6-5 to TRBJ1-5; 8 bases map to TRBD1. The germline V gene encodes CDR1 MNHEY and CDR2 SVGAGI. With 2 bases clipped from V and 4 bases from J, the junction kept 7 bases outside the gene matches. The CDR3 runs to 16 residues. The CDR3 bases are TGTGCCAGCAGTTACCCAACAGGGGGATTGAATCAGCCCCAGCATTTT. Protein: CASSYPTGGLNQPQHF.

With regard to this clonotype: Compared with germline, one end of the junction differs, possibly owing to a read error. V usage is TRBV20-1 and J usage is TRBJ2-7; 8 bases agree with TRBD2. CDR1 DFQATT and CDR2 SNEGSKA come from the germline V gene (reference sequence). This CDR3 contains 16 residues. CDR3 region: CSATLSGVRATYEQYF. The CDR3 DNA reads as TGCAGCGCTACTCTTAGCGGGGTGAGGGCAACTTACGAGCAGTACTTC.

This clonotype was picked up a small number of times. An end of the junction differs from the germline gene, which may be a read error. The V gene is TRBV18, the J gene TRBJ2-1, with 15 bases that match TRBD2. CDR1 is KGHSH, CDR2 LQKENI, per germline. This CDR3 region has 14 residues. The CDR3 is CASSTPGLAGGWFF. CDR3 bases: TGTGCCAGCTCAACACCGGGACTAGCGGGAGGTTGGTTCTTC.

This clonotype was recorded a few times. The CDR3 DNA reads TGTGCCAGCAGTTTAAGGGGGGGGAGGGGGACTGAAGCTTTCTTT. The encoded protein is CASSLRGGRGTEAFF. The V and J genes are TRBV12-3 or TRBV12-4 and TRBJ1-1; TRBD1 might be the D (6 bases). V was clipped by 2 bases and J by 5 bases, with 15 bases between them. CDR3 length equals 15 residues.

This clonotype was counted between two and nine times. The chain carries TRBV9 and TRBJ1-3, with 7 positions matching TRBD1. The CDR3 contains 17 residues. The J segment lost 0 bases and the V segment lost 4 bases, leaving 10 bases of the junction unmatched. CDR1 SGDLS and CDR2 YYNGEE come from the germline V gene. The CDR3 spells CASSPGTASPSGNTIYF. Here the CDR3 DNA reads TGTGCCAGCAGCCCCGGGACAGCGTCTCCCTCTGGAAACACCATATATTTT.

This clonotype was detected only a few times. The chain employs TRBV5-1 and TRBJ2-5, with D hard to call. The CDR3 extends over 13 amino acids. Germline loops: CDR1 SGHRS, CDR2 YFSETQ. V lost 1 base to trimming and J lost 5 bases, with 9 bases between them. This CDR3 reads CASSLPSVETQYF. For the CDR3, the DNA is TGCGCCAGCAGCTTGCCTAGTGTGGAGACCCAGTACTTC.